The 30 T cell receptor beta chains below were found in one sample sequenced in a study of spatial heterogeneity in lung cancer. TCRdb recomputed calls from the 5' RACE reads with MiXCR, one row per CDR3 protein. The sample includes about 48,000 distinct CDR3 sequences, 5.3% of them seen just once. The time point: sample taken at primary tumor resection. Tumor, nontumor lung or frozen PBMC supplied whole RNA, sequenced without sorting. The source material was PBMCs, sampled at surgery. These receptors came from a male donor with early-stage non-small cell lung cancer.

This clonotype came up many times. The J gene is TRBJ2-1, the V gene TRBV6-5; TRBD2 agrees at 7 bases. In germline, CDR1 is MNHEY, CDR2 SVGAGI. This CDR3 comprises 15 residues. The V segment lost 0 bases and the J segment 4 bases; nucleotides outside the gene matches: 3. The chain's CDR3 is CASSYSSGLYNEQFF. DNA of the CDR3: TGTGCCAGCAGTTACTCTAGCGGGCTTTACAATGAGCAGTTCTTC.

The CDR3 reads CASSQSLDPRTDTQYF. The CDR3 region has the DNA TGTGCCAGCAGCCAAAGTCTAGACCCCCGCACAGATACGCAGTATTTT. The rearrangement joins TRBV14 to TRBJ2-3; D ambiguous. The V gene's germline CDR1 is SGHDN and CDR2 FVKESK. The CDR3 totals 16 residues. Trimming left V 2 bases short and J 1 base short, with 13 bases between.

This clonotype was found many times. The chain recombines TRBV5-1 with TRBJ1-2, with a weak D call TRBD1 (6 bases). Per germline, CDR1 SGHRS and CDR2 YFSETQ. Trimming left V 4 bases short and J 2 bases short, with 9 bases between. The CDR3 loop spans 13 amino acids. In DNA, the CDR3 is TGCGCCAGCAGCCAGGGGACCAACTATGGCTACACCTTC. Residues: CASSQGTNYGYTF. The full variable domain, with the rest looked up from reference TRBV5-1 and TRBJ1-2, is KAGVTQTPRYLIKTRGQQVTLSCSPISGHRSVSWYQQTPGQGLQFLFEYFSETQRNKGNFPGRFSGRQFSNSRSEMNVSTLELGDSALYLCASSQGTNYGYTFGSGTRLTVV.

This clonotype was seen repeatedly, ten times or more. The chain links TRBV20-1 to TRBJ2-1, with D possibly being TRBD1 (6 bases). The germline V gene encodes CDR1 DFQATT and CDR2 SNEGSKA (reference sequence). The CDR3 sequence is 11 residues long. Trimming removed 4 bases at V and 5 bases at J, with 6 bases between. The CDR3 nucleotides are TGCAGTGCTACAGGGGACAATGAGCAGTTCTTC. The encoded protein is CSATGDNEQFF.

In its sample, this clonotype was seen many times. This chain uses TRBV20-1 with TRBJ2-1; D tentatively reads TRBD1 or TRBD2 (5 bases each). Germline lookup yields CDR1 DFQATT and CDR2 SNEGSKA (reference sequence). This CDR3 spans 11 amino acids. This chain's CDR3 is CCFSPGTEQFF. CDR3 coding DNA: TGCTGCTTCAGCCCCGGGACCGAGCAGTTCTTC.

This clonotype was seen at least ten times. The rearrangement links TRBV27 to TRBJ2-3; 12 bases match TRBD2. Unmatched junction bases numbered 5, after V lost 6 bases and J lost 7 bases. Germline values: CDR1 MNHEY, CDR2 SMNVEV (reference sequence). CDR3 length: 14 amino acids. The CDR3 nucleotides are TGTGCCAGCAGGTGGACTAGCGGGACTAATACGCAGTATTTT. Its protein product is CASRWTSGTNTQYF.

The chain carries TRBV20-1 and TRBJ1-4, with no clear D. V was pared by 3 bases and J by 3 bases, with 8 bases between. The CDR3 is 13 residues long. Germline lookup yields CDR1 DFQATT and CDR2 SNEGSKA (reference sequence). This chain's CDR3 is CSASGGSNEKLFF. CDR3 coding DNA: TGCAGTGCTAGCGGTGGATCTAATGAAAAACTGTTTTTT.

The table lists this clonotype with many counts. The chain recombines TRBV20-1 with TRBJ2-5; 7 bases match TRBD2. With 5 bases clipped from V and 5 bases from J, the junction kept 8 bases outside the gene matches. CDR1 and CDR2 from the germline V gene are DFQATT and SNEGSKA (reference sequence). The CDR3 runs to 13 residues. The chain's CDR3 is CSALTSADETQYF. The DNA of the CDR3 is TGCAGTGCTTTAACTAGCGCCGACGAGACCCAGTACTTC.

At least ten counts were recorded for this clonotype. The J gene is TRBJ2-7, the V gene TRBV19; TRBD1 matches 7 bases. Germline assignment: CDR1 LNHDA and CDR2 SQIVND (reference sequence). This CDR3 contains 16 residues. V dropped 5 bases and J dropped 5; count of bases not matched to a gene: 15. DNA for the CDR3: TGTGCCAGTAGTCGACAGGGCCCTCCCGTAATCGACGAGCAGTACTTC. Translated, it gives CASSRQGPPVIDEQYF. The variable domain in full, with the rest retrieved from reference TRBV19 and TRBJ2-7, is DGGITQSPKYLFRKEGQNVTLSCEQNLNHDAMYWYRQDPGQGLRLIYYSQIVNDFQKGDIAEGYSVSREKKESFPLTVTSAQKNPTAFYLCASSRQGPPVIDEQYFGPGTRLTVT.

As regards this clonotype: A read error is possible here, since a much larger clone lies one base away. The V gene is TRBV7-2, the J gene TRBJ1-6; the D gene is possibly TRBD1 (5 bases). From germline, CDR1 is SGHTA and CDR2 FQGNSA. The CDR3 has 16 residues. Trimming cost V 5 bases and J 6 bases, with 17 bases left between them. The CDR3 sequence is CASSPRTQILNSPLHF. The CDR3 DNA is TGTGCCAGCAGCCCTAGGACACAGATCCTTAATTCACCCCTCCACTTT.

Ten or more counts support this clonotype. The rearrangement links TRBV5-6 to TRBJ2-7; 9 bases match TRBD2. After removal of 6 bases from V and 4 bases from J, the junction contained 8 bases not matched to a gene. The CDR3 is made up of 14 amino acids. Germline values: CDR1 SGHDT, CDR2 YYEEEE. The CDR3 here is CASTLGLARYEQYF. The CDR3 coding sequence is TGTGCCAGCACCCTGGGACTAGCTCGATACGAGCAGTACTTC. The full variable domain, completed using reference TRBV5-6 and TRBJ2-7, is DAGVTQSPTHLIKTRGQQVTLRCSPKSGHDTVSWYQQALGQGPQFIFQYYEEEERQRGNFPDRFSGHQFPNYSSELNVNALLLGDSALYLCASTLGLARYEQYFGPGTRLTVT.

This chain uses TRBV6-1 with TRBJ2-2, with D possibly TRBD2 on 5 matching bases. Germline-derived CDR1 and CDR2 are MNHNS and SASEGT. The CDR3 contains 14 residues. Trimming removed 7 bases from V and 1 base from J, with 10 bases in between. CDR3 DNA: TGTGCCAGCACCAAAAGCGGGAACACCGGGGAGCTGTTTTTT. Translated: CASTKSGNTGELFF.

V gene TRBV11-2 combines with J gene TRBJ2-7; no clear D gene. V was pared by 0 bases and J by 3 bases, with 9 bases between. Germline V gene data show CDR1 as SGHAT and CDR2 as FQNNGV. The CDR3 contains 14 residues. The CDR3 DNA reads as TGTGCCAGCAGCTTAGATTGGGGAAGCTACGAGCAGTACTTC. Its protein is CASSLDWGSYEQYF.

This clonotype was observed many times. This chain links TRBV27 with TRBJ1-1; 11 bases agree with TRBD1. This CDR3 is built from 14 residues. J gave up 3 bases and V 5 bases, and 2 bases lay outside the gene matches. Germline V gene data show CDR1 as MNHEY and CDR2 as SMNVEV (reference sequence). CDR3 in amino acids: CASSKGQGDTEAFF. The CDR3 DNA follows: TGTGCCAGCAGTAAGGGACAGGGGGACACTGAAGCTTTCTTT.

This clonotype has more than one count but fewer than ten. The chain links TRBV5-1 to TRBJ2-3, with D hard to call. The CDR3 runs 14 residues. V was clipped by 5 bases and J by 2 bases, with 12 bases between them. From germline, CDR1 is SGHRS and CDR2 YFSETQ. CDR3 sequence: CASSPERDTDTQYF. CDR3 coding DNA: TGCGCCAGCAGTCCCGAAAGGGACACAGATACGCAGTATTTT.

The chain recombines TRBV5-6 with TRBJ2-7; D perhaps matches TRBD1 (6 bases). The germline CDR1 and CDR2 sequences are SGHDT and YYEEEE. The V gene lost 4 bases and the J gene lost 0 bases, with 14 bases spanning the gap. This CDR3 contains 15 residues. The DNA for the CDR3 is TGTGCCAGCAGCCGAACAGGGATGAGCTCCTACGAGCAGTACTTC. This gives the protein CASSRTGMSSYEQYF.

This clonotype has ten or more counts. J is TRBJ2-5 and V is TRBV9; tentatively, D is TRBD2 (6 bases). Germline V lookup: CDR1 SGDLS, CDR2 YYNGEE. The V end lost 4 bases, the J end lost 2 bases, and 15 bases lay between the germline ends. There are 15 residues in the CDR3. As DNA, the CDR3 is TGTGCCAGCAGCCCCCCTACTAGCAGACAAGAGACCCAGTACTTC. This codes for CASSPPTSRQETQYF.

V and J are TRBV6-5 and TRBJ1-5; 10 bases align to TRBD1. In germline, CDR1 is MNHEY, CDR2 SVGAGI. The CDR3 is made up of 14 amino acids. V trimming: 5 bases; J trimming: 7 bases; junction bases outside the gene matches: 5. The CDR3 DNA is TGTGCCAGCAGTCGGACAGGGGGGAAACAGCCCCAGCATTTT. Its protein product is CASSRTGGKQPQHF.

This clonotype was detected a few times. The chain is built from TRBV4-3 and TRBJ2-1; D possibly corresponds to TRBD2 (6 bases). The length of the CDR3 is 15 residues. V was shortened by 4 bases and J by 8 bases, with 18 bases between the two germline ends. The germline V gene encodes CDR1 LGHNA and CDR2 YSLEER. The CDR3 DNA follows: TGCGCCAGCAGCCGCGGGAAGTCAGCGGAGTATGAGCAGTTCTTC. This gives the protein CASSRGKSAEYEQFF.

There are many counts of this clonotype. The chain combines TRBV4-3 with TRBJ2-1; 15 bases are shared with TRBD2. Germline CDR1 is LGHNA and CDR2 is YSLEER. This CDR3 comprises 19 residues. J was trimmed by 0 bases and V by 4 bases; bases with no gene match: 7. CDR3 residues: CASSRTSGRVLSSYNEQFF. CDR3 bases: TGCGCCAGCAGCCGGACTAGCGGGAGGGTCCTAAGCTCCTACAATGAGCAGTTCTTC.

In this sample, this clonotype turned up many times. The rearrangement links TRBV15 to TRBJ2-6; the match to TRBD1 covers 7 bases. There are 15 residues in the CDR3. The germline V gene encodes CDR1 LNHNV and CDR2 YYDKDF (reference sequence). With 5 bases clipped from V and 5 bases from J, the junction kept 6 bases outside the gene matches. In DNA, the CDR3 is TGTGCCACCAGCGTTGACAGGGTCAGGGCCAACGTCCTGACTTTC. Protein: CATSVDRVRANVLTF.

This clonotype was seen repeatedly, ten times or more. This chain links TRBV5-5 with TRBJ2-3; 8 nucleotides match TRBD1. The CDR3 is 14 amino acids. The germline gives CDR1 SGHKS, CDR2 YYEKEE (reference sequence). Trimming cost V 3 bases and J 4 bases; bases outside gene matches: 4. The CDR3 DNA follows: TGTGCCAGCAGCTCGACAGGGGTTTCAGATACGCAGTATTTT. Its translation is CASSSTGVSDTQYF.

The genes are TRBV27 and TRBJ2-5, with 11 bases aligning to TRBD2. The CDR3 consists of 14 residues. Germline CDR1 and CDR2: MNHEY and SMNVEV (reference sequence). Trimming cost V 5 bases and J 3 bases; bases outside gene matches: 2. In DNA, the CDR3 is TGTGCCAGCAGTCCACTAGCGGGAGAAGAGACCCAGTACTTC. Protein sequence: CASSPLAGEETQYF.

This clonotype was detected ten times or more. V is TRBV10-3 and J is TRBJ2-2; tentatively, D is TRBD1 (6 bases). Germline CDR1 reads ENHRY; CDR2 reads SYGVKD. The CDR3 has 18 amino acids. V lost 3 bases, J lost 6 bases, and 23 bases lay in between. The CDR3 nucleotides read TGTGCCATCAGTGACCCGGAGGCGGGTCAGGGGTGGGCCGGGGAGCTGTTTTTT. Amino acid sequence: CAISDPEAGQGWAGELFF.

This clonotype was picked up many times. The CDR3 sequence is CATSDGTRAFF. CDR3 coding DNA: TGTGCCACCAGTGATGGTACCCGAGCTTTCTTT. The J gene is TRBJ1-1, the V gene TRBV24-1; D unresolved. The CDR3 length is 11 residues. Trimming took 3 bases from V and 10 from J, leaving 8 bases between them. Germline V CDR1 and CDR2: KGHDR, SFDVKD.

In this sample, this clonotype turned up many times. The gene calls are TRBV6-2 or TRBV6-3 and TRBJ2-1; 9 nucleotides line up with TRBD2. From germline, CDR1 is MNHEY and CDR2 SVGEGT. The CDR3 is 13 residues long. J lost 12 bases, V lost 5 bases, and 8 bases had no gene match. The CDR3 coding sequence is TGTGCCAGCAGTGGGGAGGGACTAGCCAGGCAGTTCTTC. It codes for CASSGEGLARQFF.

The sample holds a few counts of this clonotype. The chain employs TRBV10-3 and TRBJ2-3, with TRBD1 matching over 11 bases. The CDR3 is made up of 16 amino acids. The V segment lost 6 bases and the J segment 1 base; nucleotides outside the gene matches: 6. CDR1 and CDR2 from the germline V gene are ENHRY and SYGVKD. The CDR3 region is CAIRNGQGAGTDTQYF. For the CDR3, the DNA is TGTGCCATCAGGAATGGACAGGGGGCCGGCACAGATACGCAGTATTTT.

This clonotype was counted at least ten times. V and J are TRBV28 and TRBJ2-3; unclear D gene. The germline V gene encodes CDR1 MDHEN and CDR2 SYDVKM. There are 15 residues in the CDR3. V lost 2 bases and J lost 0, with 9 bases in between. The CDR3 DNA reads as TGTGCCAGCAGTTTAATAGGAGCTAGCACAGATACGCAGTATTTT. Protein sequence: CASSLIGASTDTQYF.

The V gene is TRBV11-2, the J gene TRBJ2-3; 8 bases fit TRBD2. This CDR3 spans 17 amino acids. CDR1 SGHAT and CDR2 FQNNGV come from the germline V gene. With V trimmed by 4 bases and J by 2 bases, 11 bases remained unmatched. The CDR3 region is CASSSDIAGTYTDTQYF. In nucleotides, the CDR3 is TGTGCCAGCAGCTCGGATATAGCGGGGACCTACACAGATACGCAGTATTTT.

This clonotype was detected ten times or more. The CDR3 protein is CASSLTGLNTEAFF. DNA of the CDR3: TGTGCCAGCAGCTTGACAGGGCTGAACACTGAAGCTTTCTTT. The chain employs TRBV7-9 and TRBJ1-1, with 7 bases identical to TRBD1. Per germline, CDR1 SEHNR and CDR2 FQNEAQ (reference sequence). This CDR3 comprises 14 residues. V lost 3 bases and J lost 0; bases outside the gene matches: 1.